Listed below are T cell receptor beta chains from one sample, sequenced in a study of pediatric ulcerative colitis. This table comes from immunoSEQ multiplex PCR, and its TCRdb copy is limited to in-frame clones, with some not included. The sample includes 36,000 or so clones, about three quarters of them seen just once. Source material: gut tissue. These receptor sequences come from a boy under 18 with moderate ulcerative colitis. Both conserved end residues are part of each CDR3. A D gene is named only where the DNA matches it firmly. Some rows have no size entry. The others give once, few or many, or a class for an expanded clone.

V	D	size	J	CDR3	DNA
TRBV28	TRBD1	NA	TRBJ2-7	CASSPTGQGAKGQYF	TGTGCCAGCAGTCCAACGGGACAGGGGGCTAAAGGGCAGTACTTC
TRBV5-8	TRBD2	NA	TRBJ2-7	CASSLNSGGDYEQYF	TGTGCCAGCAGCTTAAATAGCGGGGGCGACTACGAGCAGTACTTC
TRBV6-6	NA	NA	TRBJ2-3	CASSITSASRTDTQYF	TGTGCCAGCAGCATAACTAGTGCGAGTAGGACAGATACGCAGTATTTT
TRBV2	NA	NA	TRBJ1-1	CASSEAGTEAFF	TGTGCCAGCAGTGAAGCGGGCACTGAAGCTTTCTTT
TRBV4-1	NA	once	TRBJ1-1	CASSQEPETNTEAFF	TGCGCCAGCAGCCAAGAACCGGAGACGAACACTGAAGCTTTCTTT
TRBV9	NA	NA	TRBJ1-1	CASTPLEARTEAFF	TGTGCCAGCACCCCCTTGGAGGCCCGGACTGAAGCTTTCTTT
TRBV11-2	NA	NA	TRBJ1-3	CASSSQGSGNTIYF	TGTGCCAGCAGTTCCCAGGGATCTGGAAACACCATATATTTT
TRBV1	NA	NA	TRBJ2-7	CTSSQDCQAGQYEQYF	TGCACCAGCAGCCAAGATTGCCAGGCAGGACAGTACGAGCAGTACTTC
TRBV9	TRBD2	few	TRBJ2-3	CASSDRTDSGGAGTDTQYF	TGTGCCAGCAGCGACCGAACAGATAGCGGGGGGGCCGGCACAGATACGCAGTATTTT
TRBV7-2	NA	once	TRBJ2-5	CASSSLVRQKETQYF	TGTGCCAGCAGCTCCCTTGTGAGACAGAAAGAGACCCAGTACTTC
TRBV9	NA	NA	TRBJ2-1	CASSFARVSSYNEQFF	TGTGCCAGCAGCTTTGCCAGGGTTAGTTCCTACAATGAGCAGTTCTTC
TRBV10-1	TRBD1	NA	TRBJ1-1	CASTRDSFF	TGCGCCAGCACACGGGACAGTTTCTTT
TRBV15	TRBD1	medium-sized	TRBJ1-6	CATSRDAGRGRSPLHF	TGTGCCACCAGCAGAGATGCTGGCAGGGGGCGGTCACCCCTCCACTTT
TRBV27	TRBD2	NA	TRBJ2-3	CASSLMTSGANTQYF	TGTGCCAGCAGTTTAATGACTAGCGGGGCAAATACGCAGTATTTT
TRBV5-1	TRBD1	NA	TRBJ2-7	CASSLGDSHEQYF	TGCGCCAGCAGCTTGGGGGACAGCCACGAGCAGTACTTC
TRBV7-9	NA	few	TRBJ2-1	CASTKTWGVSYNEQFF	TGTGCCAGCACCAAAACCTGGGGGGTCTCCTACAATGAGCAGTTCTTC
TRBV2	NA	NA	TRBJ1-2	CASSNQTIYGYTF	TGTGCCAGCAGTAACCAGACCATCTATGGCTACACCTTC
TRBV7-9	TRBD1	NA	TRBJ1-2	CASRSGQGAVDGYTF	TGTGCCAGCAGATCGGGACAGGGGGCGGTGGATGGCTACACCTTC
TRBV9	TRBD2	few	TRBJ2-3	CASSASGVSTDTQYF	TGTGCCAGCAGCGCGAGCGGGGTGAGCACAGATACGCAGTATTTT
TRBV27	NA	NA	TRBJ2-1	CASSPDPRRYDEQFF	TGTGCCAGCAGTCCGGACCCCCGAAGATATGATGAGCAGTTCTTC
TRBV7-2	NA	NA	TRBJ1-5	CASSPDGRYNQPQHF	TGTGCCAGCAGCCCCGACGGGCGGTACAATCAGCCCCAGCATTTT
TRBV27	TRBD2	few	TRBJ2-5	CASSSPRGGSGKTQYF	TGTGCCAGCAGTTCACCGCGGGGGGGCAGCGGCAAGACCCAGTACTTC
TRBV19	TRBD1	NA	TRBJ1-3	CASSHLGTGASLGNTIYF	TGTGCCAGTAGTCACCTCGGGACAGGGGCCTCTCTTGGAAACACCATATATTTT
TRBV27	NA	NA	TRBJ2-7	CASREGVVSSYEQYF	TGTGCCAGCAGGGAGGGCGTGGTAAGCTCCTACGAGCAGTACTTC
TRBV2	NA	NA	TRBJ1-2	CASRKDSQYGYTF	TGTGCCAGCAGGAAGGACAGCCAGTATGGCTACACCTTC
TRBV10-3	NA	NA	TRBJ1-1	CAIMEGEHTEAFF	TGTGCCATCATGGAGGGGGAGCACACTGAAGCTTTCTTT
TRBV30	NA	NA	TRBJ2-7	CAWSVGGTYEQYF	TGTGCCTGGAGTGTAGGGGGTACCTACGAGCAGTACTTC
TRBV28	NA	NA	TRBJ1-1	CASSSIDRRNTEAFF	TGTGCCAGCAGTTCCATAGACAGGAGGAACACTGAAGCTTTCTTT
TRBV10-1	NA	NA	TRBJ2-3	CATTSRGIHTQYF	TGCGCCACCACGTCGCGGGGAATTCATACGCAGTATTTT
TRBV7-3	NA	NA	TRBJ2-2	CASSLLGLGGELFF	TGTGCCAGCAGCCTTTTGGGTCTCGGCGGGGAGCTGTTTTTT
TRBV13	TRBD2	NA	TRBJ2-7	CASSLTVASGGEQYF	TGTGCCAGCAGCTTAACAGTTGCTAGCGGGGGCGAGCAGTACTTC
TRBV6-5	NA	NA	TRBJ2-7	CASSYSPDSSYEQYF	TGTGCCAGCAGTTACTCCCCTGACTCGTCCTACGAGCAGTACTTC
TRBV5-4	TRBD1	few	TRBJ1-2	CASSPGQGTNYGYTF	TGTGCCAGCAGCCCAGGACAGGGGACTAACTATGGCTACACCTTC
TRBV15	NA	NA	TRBJ1-2	CATSRGLIYYGYTF	TGTGCCACCAGCAGAGGTTTGATTTACTATGGCTACACCTTC
TRBV28	TRBD2	NA	TRBJ2-3	CASSPSSGSGTDTQYF	TGTGCCAGCAGTCCTTCTAGCGGGTCGGGCACAGATACGCAGTATTTT
TRBV4-1	TRBD2	few	TRBJ2-7	CASSQGASGSLYEQYF	TGCGCCAGCAGCCAAGGCGCAAGCGGGAGTCTCTACGAGCAGTACTTC
TRBV11-1	TRBD2	NA	TRBJ2-3	CASSLGLAGADTQYF	TGTGCCAGCAGCTTAGGACTAGCGGGAGCAGATACGCAGTATTTT
TRBV5-1	NA	NA	TRBJ2-3	CASREGLLLGDTQYF	TGCGCCAGCAGGGAGGGGCTGTTACTCGGAGATACGCAGTATTTT
TRBV4-1	NA	NA	TRBJ2-1	CASSQRIPQEQFF	TGCGCCAGCAGCCAGCGGATTCCCCAAGAGCAGTTCTTC
TRBV10-1	TRBD1	NA	TRBJ2-2	CASNVGQGRKENTGELFF	TGCGCCAGCAACGTAGGACAGGGAAGAAAGGAGAACACCGGGGAGCTGTTTTTT
TRBV18	NA	NA	TRBJ2-6	CASSWTGRTGGANVLTF	TGTGCCAGCTCCTGGACCGGGCGTACGGGTGGGGCCAACGTCCTGACTTTC
TRBV9	NA	NA	TRBJ2-3	CASSNGRSLRTDTQYF	TGTGCCAGCAGCAACGGACGCAGCCTGCGCACAGATACGCAGTATTTT
TRBV6-5	TRBD1	few	TRBJ1-2	CASSDYRGRNYGYTF	TGTGCCAGCAGTGACTACAGGGGGCGCAACTATGGCTACACCTTC
TRBV7-2	NA	NA	TRBJ2-5	CASSLSWGTQETQYF	TGTGCCAGCAGCTTGTCATGGGGGACGCAAGAGACCCAGTACTTC
TRBV5-3	TRBD1	NA	TRBJ1-1	CARSQPGQGDSNTEAFF	TGTGCCAGAAGCCAACCGGGACAGGGAGACTCTAACACTGAAGCTTTCTTT
TRBV9	TRBD1	NA	TRBJ1-4	CASSVVTGANEKLFF	TGTGCCAGCAGCGTAGTGACAGGGGCTAATGAAAAACTGTTTTTT